This T cell receptor (beta chain) was identified during a study of response to subunit inactivated influenza vaccine. On this clonotype: The target antigen is unknown.

The CDR3 has 17 residues. The germline CDR1 and CDR2 sequences are SEHNR and FQNEAQ (reference sequence). V shed 1 base and J 0 bases; nucleotides not matched to a gene: 6. TCRdb recomputed calls from the RT-PCR reads with MiXCR, one row per CDR3 protein. In the table there are about 800,000 distinct CDR3 sequences, around 20% of which are singletons. Findings and limits, study-wide: New T cells are recruited in small numbers by each seasonal influenza vaccination, according to the authors' suggestion.

This sequence was found in a man aged 45-60 years who received an inactivated influenza vaccine. The sequencing here drew on PBMCs from blood, taken around 5 days after vaccination. V and J are TRBV7-9 and TRBJ2-1, with 7 bases aligning to TRBD2. The CDR3 coding sequence is TGTGCCAGCAGCTTAGGGGAGGGCCGGTACTCCTACAATGAGCAGTTCTTC. Its translation is CASSLGEGRYSYNEQFF.